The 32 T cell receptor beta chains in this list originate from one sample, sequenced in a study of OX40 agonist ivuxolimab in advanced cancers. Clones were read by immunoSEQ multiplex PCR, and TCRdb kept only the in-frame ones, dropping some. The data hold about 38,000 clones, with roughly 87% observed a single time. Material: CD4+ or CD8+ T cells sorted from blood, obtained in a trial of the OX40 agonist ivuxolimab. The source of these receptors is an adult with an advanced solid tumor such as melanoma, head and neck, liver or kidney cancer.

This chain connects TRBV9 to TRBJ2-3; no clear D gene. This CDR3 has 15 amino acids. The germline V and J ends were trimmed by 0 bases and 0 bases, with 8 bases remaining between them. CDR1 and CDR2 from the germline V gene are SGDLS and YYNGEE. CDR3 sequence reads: CASSVEGPSTDTQYF. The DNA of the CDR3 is TGTGCCAGCAGCGTAGAAGGGCCGAGCACAGATACGCAGTATTTT.

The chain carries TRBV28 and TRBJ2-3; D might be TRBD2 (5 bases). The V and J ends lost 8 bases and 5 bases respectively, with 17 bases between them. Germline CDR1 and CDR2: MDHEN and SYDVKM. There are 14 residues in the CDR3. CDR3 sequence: CASRPAAGKDTQYF. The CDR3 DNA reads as TGTGCCAGCCGACCAGCGGCCGGGAAAGATACGCAGTATTTT.

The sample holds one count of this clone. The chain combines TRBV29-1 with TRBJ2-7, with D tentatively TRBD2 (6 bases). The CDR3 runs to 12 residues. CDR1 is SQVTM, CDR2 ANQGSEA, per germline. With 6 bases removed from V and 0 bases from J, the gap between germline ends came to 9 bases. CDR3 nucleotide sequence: TGCAGCGTCGGAGCGGGCTCCTACGAGCAGTACTTC. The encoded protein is CSVGAGSYEQYF.

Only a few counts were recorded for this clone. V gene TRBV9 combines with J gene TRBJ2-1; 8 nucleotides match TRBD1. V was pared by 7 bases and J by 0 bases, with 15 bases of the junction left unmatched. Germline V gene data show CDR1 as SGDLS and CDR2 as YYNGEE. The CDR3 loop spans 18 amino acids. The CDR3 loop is CASARGQVVGSSYNEQFF. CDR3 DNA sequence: TGTGCCAGCGCGAGGGGACAGGTTGTGGGAAGCTCCTACAATGAGCAGTTCTTC.

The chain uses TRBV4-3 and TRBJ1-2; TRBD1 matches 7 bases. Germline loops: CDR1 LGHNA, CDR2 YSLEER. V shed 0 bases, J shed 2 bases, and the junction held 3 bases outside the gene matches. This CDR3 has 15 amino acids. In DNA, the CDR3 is TGCGCCAGCAGCCAAGAAACGACAGGGAACTATGGCTACACCTTC. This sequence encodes CASSQETTGNYGYTF.

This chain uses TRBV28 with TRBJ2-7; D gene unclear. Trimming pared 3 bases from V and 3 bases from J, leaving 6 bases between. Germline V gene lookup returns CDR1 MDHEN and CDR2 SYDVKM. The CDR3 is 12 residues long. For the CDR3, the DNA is TGTGCCAGCAGTTTCATCAACTACGAGCAGTACTTC. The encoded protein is CASSFINYEQYF.

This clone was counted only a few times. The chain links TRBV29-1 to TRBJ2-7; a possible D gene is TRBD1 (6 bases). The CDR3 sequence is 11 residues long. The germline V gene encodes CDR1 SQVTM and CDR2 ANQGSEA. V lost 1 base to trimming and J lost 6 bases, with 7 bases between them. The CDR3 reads CSVEAGVEQYF. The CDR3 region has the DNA TGCAGCGTTGAAGCAGGGGTCGAGCAGTACTTC.

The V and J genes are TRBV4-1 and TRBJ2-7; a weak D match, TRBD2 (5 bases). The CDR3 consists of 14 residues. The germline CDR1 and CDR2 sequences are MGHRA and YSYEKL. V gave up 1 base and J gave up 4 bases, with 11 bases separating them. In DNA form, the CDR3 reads TGCGCCAGCAGCCAAGGGGAGCTCGAATACGAGCAGTACTTC. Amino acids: CASSQGELEYEQYF.

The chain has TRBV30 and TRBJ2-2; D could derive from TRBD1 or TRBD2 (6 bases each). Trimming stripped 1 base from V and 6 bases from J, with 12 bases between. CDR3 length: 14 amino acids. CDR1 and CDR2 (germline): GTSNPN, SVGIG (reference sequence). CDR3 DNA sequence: TGTGCCTGGAGTGAGGACTACAGGGCCGGGGAGCTGTTTTTT. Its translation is CAWSEDYRAGELFF.

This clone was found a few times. CDR3 sequence: CASSQESGNQPQHF. CDR3 nucleotide sequence: TGCGCCAGCAGCCAAGAGTCGGGGAATCAGCCCCAGCATTTT. The V call is TRBV4-1, the J call TRBJ1-5; D uncertain. Germline loops: CDR1 MGHRA, CDR2 YSYEKL. V was cut by 0 bases and J by 4 bases, with 7 bases left in between. This CDR3 is 14 amino acids long.

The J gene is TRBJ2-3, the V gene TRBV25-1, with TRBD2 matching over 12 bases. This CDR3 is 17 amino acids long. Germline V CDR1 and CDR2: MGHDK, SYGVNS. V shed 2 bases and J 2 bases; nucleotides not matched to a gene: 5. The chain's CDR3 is CASSELGLAGPTDTQYF. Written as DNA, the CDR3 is TGTGCCAGCAGTGAACTAGGACTAGCGGGGCCCACAGATACGCAGTATTTT.

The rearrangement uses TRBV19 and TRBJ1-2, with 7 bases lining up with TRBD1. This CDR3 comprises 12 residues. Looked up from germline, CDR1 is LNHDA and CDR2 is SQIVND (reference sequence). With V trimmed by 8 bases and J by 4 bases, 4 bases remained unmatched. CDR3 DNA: TGTGCCAGTCAGGGGGACCCCTATGGCTACACCTTC. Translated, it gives CASQGDPYGYTF.

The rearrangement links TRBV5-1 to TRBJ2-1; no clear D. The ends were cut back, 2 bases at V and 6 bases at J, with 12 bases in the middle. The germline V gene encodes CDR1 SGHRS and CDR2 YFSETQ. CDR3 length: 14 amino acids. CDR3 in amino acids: CASSFAESSNEQFF. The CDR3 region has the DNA TGCGCCAGCAGCTTCGCAGAGTCCAGCAATGAGCAGTTCTTC.

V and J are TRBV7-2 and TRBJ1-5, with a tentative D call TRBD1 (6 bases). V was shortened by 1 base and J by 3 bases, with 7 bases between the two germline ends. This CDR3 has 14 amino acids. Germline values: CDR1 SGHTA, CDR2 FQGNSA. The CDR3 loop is CASSLGDTNQPQHF. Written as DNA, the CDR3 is TGTGCCAGCAGCTTAGGGGACACCAATCAGCCCCAGCATTTT.

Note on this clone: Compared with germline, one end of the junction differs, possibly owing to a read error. This chain's CDR3 is CASSGRDTYF. In nucleotides, the CDR3 is TGTGCCAGCAGTGGCCGGGACACCTACTTC. The rearrangement uses TRBV2 and TRBJ1-2; maybe TRBD1 (6 bases). The CDR3 runs 10 residues. CDR1 SNHLY and CDR2 FYNNEI come from the germline V gene.

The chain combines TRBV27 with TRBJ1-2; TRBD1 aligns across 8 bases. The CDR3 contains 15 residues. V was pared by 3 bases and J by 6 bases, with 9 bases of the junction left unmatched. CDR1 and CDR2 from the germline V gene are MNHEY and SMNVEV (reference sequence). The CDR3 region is CASSLYIWTGNGYTF. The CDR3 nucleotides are TGTGCCAGCAGTTTGTACATTTGGACAGGGAATGGCTACACCTTC.

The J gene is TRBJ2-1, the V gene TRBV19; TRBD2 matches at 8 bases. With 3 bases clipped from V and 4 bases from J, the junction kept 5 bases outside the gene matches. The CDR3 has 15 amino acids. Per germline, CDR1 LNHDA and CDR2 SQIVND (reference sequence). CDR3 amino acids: CASSIAGGPYNEQFF. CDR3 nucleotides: TGTGCCAGTAGTATTGCGGGGGGACCGTACAATGAGCAGTTCTTC.

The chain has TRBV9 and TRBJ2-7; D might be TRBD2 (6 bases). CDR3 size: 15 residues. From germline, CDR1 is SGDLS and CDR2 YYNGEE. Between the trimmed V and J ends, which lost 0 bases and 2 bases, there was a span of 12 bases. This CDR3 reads CASSVEGGVAYEQYF. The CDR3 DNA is TGTGCCAGCAGCGTAGAAGGAGGGGTCGCCTACGAGCAGTACTTC.

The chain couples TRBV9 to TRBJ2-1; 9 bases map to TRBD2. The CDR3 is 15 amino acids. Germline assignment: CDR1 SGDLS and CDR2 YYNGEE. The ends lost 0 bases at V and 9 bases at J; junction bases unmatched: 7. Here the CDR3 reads CASSVGGGADGEQFF. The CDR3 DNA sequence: TGTGCCAGCAGCGTAGGCGGGGGGGCCGATGGTGAGCAGTTCTTC.

The CDR3 spells CSVFLAAYQETQYF. In DNA, the CDR3 is TGCAGCGTTTTTTTAGCGGCGTACCAAGAGACCCAGTACTTC. The V gene is TRBV29-1, the J gene TRBJ2-5; a possible D gene is TRBD2 (6 bases). CDR3 length: 14 residues. CDR1 is SQVTM, CDR2 ANQGSEA, per germline. V lost 5 bases to trimming and J lost 0 bases, with 13 bases between them. Full variable domain (remainder filled in from reference TRBV29-1 and TRBJ2-5): SAVISQKPSRDICQRGTSLTIQCQVDSQVTMMFWYRQQPGQSLTLIATANQGSEATYESGFVIDKFPISRPNLTFSTLTVSNMSPEDSSIYLCSVFLAAYQETQYFGPGTRLLVL.

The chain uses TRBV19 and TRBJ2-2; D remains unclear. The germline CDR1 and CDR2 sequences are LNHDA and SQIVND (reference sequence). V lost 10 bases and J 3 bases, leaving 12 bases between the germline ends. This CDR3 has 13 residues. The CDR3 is CATSEIYTGELFF. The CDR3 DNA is TGTGCCACCTCAGAGATATACACCGGGGAGCTGTTTTTT. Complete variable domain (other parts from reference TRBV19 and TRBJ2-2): DGGITQSPKYLFRKEGQNVTLSCEQNLNHDAMYWYRQDPGQGLRLIYYSQIVNDFQKGDIAEGYSVSREKKESFPLTVTSAQKNPTAFYLCATSEIYTGELFFGEGSRLTVL.

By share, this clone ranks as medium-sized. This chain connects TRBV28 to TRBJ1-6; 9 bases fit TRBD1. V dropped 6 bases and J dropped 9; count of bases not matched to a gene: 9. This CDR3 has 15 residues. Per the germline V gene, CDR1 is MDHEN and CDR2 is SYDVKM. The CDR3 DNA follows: TGTGCCAGCAGGGAAACAGGGGGCGCGGTTTCACCCCTCCACTTT. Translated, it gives CASRETGGAVSPLHF. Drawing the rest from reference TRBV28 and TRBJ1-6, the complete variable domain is DVKVTQSSRYLVKRTGEKVFLECVQDMDHENMFWYRQDPGLGLRLIYFSYDVKMKEKGDIPEGYSVSREKKERFSLILESASTNQTSMYLCASRETGGAVSPLHFGNGTRLTVT.

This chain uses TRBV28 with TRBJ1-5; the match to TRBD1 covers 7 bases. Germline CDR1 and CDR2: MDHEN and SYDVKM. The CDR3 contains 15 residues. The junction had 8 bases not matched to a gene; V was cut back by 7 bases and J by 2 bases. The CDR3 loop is CASTPQGEGNQPQHF. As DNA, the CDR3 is TGTGCCAGCACACCTCAGGGGGAGGGCAATCAGCCCCAGCATTTT.

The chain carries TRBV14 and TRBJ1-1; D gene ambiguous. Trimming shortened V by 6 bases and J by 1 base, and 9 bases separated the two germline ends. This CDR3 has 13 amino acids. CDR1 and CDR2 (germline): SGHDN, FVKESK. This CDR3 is CASSYAGNTEAFF. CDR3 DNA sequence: TGTGCCAGCAGTTACGCAGGGAACACTGAAGCTTTCTTT.

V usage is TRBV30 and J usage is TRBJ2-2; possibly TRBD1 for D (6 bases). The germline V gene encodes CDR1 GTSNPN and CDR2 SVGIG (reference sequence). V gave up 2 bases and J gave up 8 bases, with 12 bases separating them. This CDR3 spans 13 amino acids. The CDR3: CAWSTPGAGELFF. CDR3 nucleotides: TGTGCCTGGAGTACCCCAGGGGCTGGGGAGCTGTTTTTT.

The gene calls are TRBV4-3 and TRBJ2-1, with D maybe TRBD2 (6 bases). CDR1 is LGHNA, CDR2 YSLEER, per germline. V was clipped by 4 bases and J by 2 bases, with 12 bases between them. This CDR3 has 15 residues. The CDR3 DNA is TGCGCCAGCAGCCCAGACGGGGGAACCTACAATGAGCAGTTCTTC. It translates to CASSPDGGTYNEQFF.

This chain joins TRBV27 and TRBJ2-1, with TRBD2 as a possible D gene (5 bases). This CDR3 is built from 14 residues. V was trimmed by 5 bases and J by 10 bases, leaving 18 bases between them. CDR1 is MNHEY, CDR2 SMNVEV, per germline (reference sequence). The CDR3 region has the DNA TGTGCCAGCAGTCCCGATCCGGGGATGGGCGAGCAGTTCTTC. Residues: CASSPDPGMGEQFF.

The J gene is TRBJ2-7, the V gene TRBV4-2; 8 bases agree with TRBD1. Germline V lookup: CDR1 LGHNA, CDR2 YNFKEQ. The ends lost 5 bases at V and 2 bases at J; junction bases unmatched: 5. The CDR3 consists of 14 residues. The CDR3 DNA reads TGTGCCAGCAGCGTCCGGGACAGGACCTACGAGCAGTACTTC. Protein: CASSVRDRTYEQYF.

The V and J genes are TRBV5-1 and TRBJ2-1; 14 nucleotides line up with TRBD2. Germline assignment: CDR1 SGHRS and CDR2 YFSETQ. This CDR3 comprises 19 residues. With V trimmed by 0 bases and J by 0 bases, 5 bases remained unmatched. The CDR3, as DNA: TGCGCCAGCAGCTTGGGGACTAGCGGGGGGATTAGCTCCTACAATGAGCAGTTCTTC. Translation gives CASSLGTSGGISSYNEQFF.

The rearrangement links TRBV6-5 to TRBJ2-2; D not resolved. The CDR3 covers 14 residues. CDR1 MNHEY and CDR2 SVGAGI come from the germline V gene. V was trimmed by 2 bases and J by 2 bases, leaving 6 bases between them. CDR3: CASSYKVNTGELFF. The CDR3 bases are TGTGCCAGCAGTTACAAGGTTAACACCGGGGAGCTGTTTTTT.

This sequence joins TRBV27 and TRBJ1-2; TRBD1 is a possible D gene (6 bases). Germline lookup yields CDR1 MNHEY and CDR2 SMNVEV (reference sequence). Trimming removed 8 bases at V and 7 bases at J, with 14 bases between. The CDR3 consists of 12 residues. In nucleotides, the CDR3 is TGTGCCAGCCGTACGGGGGGCTCTGGCTACACCTTC. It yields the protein CASRTGGSGYTF.

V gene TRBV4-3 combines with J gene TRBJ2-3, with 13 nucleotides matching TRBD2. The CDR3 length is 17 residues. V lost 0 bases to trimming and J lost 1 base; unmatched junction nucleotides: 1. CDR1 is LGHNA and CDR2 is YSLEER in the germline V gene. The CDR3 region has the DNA TGCGCCAGCAGCCAAGATGGGACTAGCGGGGGCACAGATACGCAGTATTTT. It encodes CASSQDGTSGGTDTQYF.